This TCR beta chain was observed in a study of blood T cell repertoires in COVID-19 (dated by TCRdb to between 2020 and 2021). Turning to the overall study: Collaborator samples came from the United States, Italy and Spain and covered acute and convalescent phases of COVID-19. Nearly every sample came with metadata listing a de-identified subject ID, COVID-19 status, age in years and sex. The samples were drawn from the first 160 participants of the ongoing ImmuneRACE study and from 950 to 1,500 subjects provided by 6 global collaborators. Where HLA class I and class II types were available, the types were taken from metadata supplied by the sample provider, not from assay-based typing. The prospective study material was composed of cDNA or gDNA derived from T cells, B-cell-depleted T cells, or PBMCs. The repertoires were made available in a free public database intended to serve as a resource for research on the immune response to SARS-CoV-2. The dataset comprised deeply sampled blood TCRbeta repertoires from subjects exposed to, actively infected with, or recovered from COVID-19.

One collaborating source in Seattle enrolled patients during active infection and followed them longitudinally through the course of disease. Each collaborating institution followed its own protocols to collect whole blood in K2EDTA tubes. For TCRbeta analysis, collaborators shipped samples in one of three forms: frozen whole blood, isolated PBMCs, or DNA extracted from either of those sample types. What the research found in general, with its limitations: How much clinical and demographic metadata was included differed by source and by participant, and the metadata was provided uncurated.

TCRbeta CDR3 regions were amplified from genomic DNA by means of the immunoSEQ Assay, a bias-controlled multiplex PCR. Under the source paper's analysis protocol: Nucleated cell counts per sample were estimated from amplification of reference gene primers within the assay. To quantify the absolute abundance of each unique TCRbeta CDR3 rearrangement, sequence reads were collapsed and filtered. For each sample, productive Simpson clonality was calculated by taking the square root of Simpson's diversity index across productive rearrangements. TCRdb holds this immuneACCESS table with in-frame rearrangements only. Some clones are missing; in checked studies, unresolved V genes explain under half, and the rest has no known cause. V, J and clone size reflect that table, while D and trimming were determined from the DNA. A total of roughly 230,000 clones appear in this sample, over 90% of them only once. Roughly 0.8% of the sample belongs to the ten largest clones.

Based on the germline V gene, the CDR1 and CDR2 sequences are SGHRS and YFSETQ. Trimming removed 4 bases from V and 4 bases from J, leaving 18 bases between the germline ends. Taken from cysteine to phenylalanine, the CDR3 has 16 residues. The entry retains the CDR3 DNA only, 48 bases that are in frame from base 1. A word on this clone: Its antigen has not been determined. No qualities accompany the bases; no much larger clone lies one base away.

The source is a man aged 30-40 years with COVID-19, enrolled during active disease. The chain is assembled from TRBV5-1 and TRBJ1-3; there is no confident call for the D gene. The specimen sequenced was peripheral blood. The DNA sequence follows: TGCGCCAGCAGCCCTACCGTTACACTAGAGGGAAACACCATATATTTT. This sequence encodes CASSPTVTLEGNTIYF.